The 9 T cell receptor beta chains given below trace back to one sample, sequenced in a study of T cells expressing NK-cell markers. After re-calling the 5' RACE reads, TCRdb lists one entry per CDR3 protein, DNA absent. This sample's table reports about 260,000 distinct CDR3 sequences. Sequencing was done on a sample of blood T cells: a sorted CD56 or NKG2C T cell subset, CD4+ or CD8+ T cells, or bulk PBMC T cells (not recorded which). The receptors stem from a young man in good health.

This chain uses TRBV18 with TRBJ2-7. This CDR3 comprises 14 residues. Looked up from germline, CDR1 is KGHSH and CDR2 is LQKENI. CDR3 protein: CASSPIGGLGEQYF.

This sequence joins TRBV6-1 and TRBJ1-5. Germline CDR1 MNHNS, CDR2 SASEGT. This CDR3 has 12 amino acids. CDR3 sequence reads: CASSAPTGLTHF.

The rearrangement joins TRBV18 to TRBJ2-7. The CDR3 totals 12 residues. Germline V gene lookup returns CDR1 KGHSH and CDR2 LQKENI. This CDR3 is CASSRREYEQYF.

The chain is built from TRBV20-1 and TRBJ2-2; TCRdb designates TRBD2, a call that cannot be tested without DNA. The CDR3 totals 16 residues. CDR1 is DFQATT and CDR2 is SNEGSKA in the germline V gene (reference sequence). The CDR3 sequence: CSAWTSGRASGGELFF.

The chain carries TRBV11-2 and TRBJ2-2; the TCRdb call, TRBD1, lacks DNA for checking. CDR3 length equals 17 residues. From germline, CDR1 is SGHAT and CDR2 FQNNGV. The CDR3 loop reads CASSSIKGDIAGGELFF.

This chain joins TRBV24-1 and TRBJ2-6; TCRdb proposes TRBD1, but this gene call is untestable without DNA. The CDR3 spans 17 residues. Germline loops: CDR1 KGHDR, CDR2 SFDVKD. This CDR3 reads CATSDPGPLSGANVLTF.

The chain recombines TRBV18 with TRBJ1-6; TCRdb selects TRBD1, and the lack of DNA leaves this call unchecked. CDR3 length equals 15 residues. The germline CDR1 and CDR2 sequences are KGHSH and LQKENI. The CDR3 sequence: CASSPQQDYNSPLHF.

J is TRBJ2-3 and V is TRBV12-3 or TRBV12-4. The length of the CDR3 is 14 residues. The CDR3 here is CASSFIGFTDTQYF.

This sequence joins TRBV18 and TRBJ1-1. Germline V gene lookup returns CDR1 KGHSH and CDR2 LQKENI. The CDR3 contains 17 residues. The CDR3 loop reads CASSPPGQPIMNTEAFF.